What follows describes a single TCR beta chain. The antigen is unknown. The source of the sample is a study of CD8 T cells in ankylosing spondylitis. Study outcomes and limitations: Certain motif variants had earlier been reported in reactive arthritis synovial fluid and blood.

One entry per CDR3 protein, called by TCRdb with MiXCR from the 5' RACE reads. The table lists 150,000 or so distinct CDR3 sequences, under 35% of them singletons. Germline loops: CDR1 LGHDT, CDR2 YNNKEL (reference sequence). V gave up 1 base and J gave up 6 bases, with 16 bases separating them. This CDR3 is built from 16 residues. This TCR came from a male donor with ankylosing spondylitis. V is TRBV3-1 and J is TRBJ2-1; D perhaps matches TRBD1 (5 bases). Sequenced material: synovial fluid, either unsorted or a sorted T cell fraction (not recorded which). The CDR3 nucleotides are TGTGCCAGCAGCCAAGTTTTCTGCCAGCAGGGCAATGAGCAGTTCTTC. This sequence encodes CASSQVFCQQGNEQFF.